This TCR beta chain was sequenced in a study of regulatory T cells in long-lasting Graves disease. Broader study findings: Persistent patients had more shared public clonotypes (about 2,800) than new patients (966).

Arm-PCR of CDR3 regions and iRepertoire HTBI primers were the basis on which TCR beta libraries were built. One entry per CDR3 protein, called by TCRdb with MiXCR from the multiplex PCR reads. This sample carries about 530,000 distinct CDR3 sequences, roughly 16% of them seen once, and the ten largest clones take roughly 25%. Many counts were recorded for this clonotype. Its target is not known. As to time point: newly diagnosed GD, antithyroid drugs for less than 3 months. TCR sequences were obtained from RNA taken from PBMCs. This sample was shared with a second study, whose subject was T cells in Graves' hyperthyroidism and ophthalmopathy. That work adds: The authors deemed Graves' hyperthyroidism stable absent ophthalmopathy progression within 18 months. When the TCR CDR3 underwent first-round RT-PCR, the HTBI primer set was used.

Sequences were derived from peripheral blood mononuclear cells (PBMCs), sampled at new diagnosis, from a patient treated with antithyroid drugs. The receptor was isolated from a woman aged 35-65 years with Graves disease.

The CDR3 sequence: CASRGFEAFF. The CDR3, as DNA: TGTGCCAGCAGGGGATTTGAAGCTTTCTTT. V usage is TRBV2 and J usage is TRBJ1-1; D is ambiguous. CDR1 and CDR2 (germline): SNHLY, FYNNEI. The ends were cut back, 6 bases at V and 7 bases at J, with 6 bases in the middle. CDR3 size: 10 residues. The variable domain in full, with the rest retrieved from reference TRBV2 and TRBJ1-1, is EPEVTQTPSHQVTQMGQEVILRCVPISNHLYFYWYRQILGQKVEFLVSFYNNEISEKSEIFDDQFSVERPDGSNFTLKIRSTKLEDSAMYFCASRGFEAFFGQGTRLTVV.